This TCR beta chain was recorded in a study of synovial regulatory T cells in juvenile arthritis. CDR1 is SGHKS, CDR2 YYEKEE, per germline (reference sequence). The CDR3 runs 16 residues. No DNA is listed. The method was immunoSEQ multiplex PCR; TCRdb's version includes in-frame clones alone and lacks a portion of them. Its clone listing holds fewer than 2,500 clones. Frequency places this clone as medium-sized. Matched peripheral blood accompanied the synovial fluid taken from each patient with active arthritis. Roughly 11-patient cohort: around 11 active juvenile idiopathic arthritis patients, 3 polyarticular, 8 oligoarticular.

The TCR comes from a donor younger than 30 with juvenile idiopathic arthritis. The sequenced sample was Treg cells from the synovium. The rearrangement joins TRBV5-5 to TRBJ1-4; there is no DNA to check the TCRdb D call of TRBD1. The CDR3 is CASSLLPGQGKEKLFF. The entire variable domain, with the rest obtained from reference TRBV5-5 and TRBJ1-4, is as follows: DAGVTQSPTHLIKTRGQQVTLRCSPISGHKSVSWYQQVLGQGPQFIFQYYEKEERGRGNFPDRFSARQFPNYSSELNVNALLLGDSALYLCASSLLPGQGKEKLFFGSGTQLSVL.